These 8 T cell receptor beta chains came from one sample sequenced in a study (dated by TCRdb to about 2015). Library prep was done by 5' RACE. Data came from an Illumina MiSeq. TCRdb ran its own pipeline on the public reads, namely fastp trimming at Q25 and MiXCR clone calling, and kept in-frame beta chains. Each record represents a unique CDR3 protein, reported with the most common genes and DNA among its rows. The table for this sample lists 30,000 to 40,000 distinct CDR3 sequences; about 25% of them were counted only once. 3.5% to 4.5% of the sample rests with the top ten. The material sequenced was naive CD4+ T cells sorted from a lymph node. The sample's cell subset or site label is to be understood as: naive CD4+ T cells, CD4+CD45RA+CD25-. Every receptor here comes from a female donor with breast cancer.

The chain carries TRBV7-9 and TRBJ2-7, with TRBD1 identical over 7 bases. This CDR3 contains 13 residues. Germline trimming cut 4 bases from V and 5 bases from J; bases unmatched to any gene: 5. Germline values: CDR1 SEHNR, CDR2 FQNEAQ (reference sequence). In DNA, the CDR3 is TGTGCCAGCAGCTCGATGACAGGGAACGAGCAGTACTTC. As protein: CASSSMTGNEQYF.

As regards this clonotype: A much larger clone lies a single base off, so this may be a read error. This chain uses TRBV4-3 with TRBJ2-3; TRBD1 matches 7 bases. The CDR3 totals 14 residues. V was pared by 1 base and J by 6 bases, with 4 bases of the junction left unmatched. Germline V gives CDR1 LGHNA, CDR2 YSLEER. For the CDR3, the DNA is TGCGCCAGCAGCCAAGGACAGGGTTTTGATACGCAGTATTTT. It is translated as CASSQGQGFDTQYF.

This clonotype appeared a single time. A single base separates this from a much larger clone, so it may be a read error. The V and J genes are TRBV12-3 or TRBV12-4 and TRBJ1-1; D call uncertain. Trimming pared 10 bases from V and 9 bases from J, leaving 21 bases between. This CDR3 spans 13 amino acids. In DNA form, the CDR3 reads TGTGCCACTCCGCACGAGGGCCGGCCTAAAGCTTTCTTT. Its translation is CATPHEGRPKAFF.

The V call is TRBV4-1, the J call TRBJ1-2; possibly TRBD1 for D (5 bases). The length of the CDR3 is 15 residues. Germline values: CDR1 MGHRA, CDR2 YSYEKL. V dropped 0 bases and J dropped 8 bases, with 16 bases sitting between them. CDR3 protein: CASSQEGGHPSGYTF. The CDR3 DNA reads TGCGCCAGCAGCCAAGAGGGTGGACACCCGTCGGGCTACACCTTC.

The chain links TRBV5-1 to TRBJ2-3, with a tentative D call TRBD2 (5 bases). Trimming stripped 4 bases from V and 3 bases from J, with 18 bases between. This CDR3 has 16 amino acids. The germline V gene has CDR1 SGHRS and CDR2 YFSETQ. CDR3 loop: CASSPGWGRSTDTQYF. CDR3 in DNA: TGCGCCAGCAGCCCGGGGTGGGGAAGATCAACAGATACGCAGTATTTT.

This sequence joins TRBV29-1 and TRBJ2-1; 11 bases line up with TRBD2. This CDR3 contains 17 residues. Trimming at V came to 8 bases and at J to 0 bases, leaving 12 bases not matched to a gene. Germline V CDR1 and CDR2: SQVTM, ANQGSEA. CDR3 nucleotides: TGCAGCTCCCCAGGGACTAGCGGACTTAGCTCCTACAATGAGCAGTTCTTC. This translates into CSSPGTSGLSSYNEQFF.

On this clonotype itself: One end of the junction does not line up with germline, which may come from a read error. The genes are TRBV5-1 and TRBJ2-1, with 8 bases aligning to TRBD1. Germline CDR1 is SGHRS and CDR2 is YFSETQ. This CDR3 is built from 16 residues. The CDR3 region is CAGSLEGQASYNEQLF. The DNA of the CDR3 is TGCGCCGGCAGCTTGGAGGGACAGGCCTCCTACAATGAGCAGCTCTTC. The full variable domain, its missing parts supplied by reference TRBV5-1 and TRBJ2-1, is KAGVTQTPRYLIKTRGQQVTLSCSPISGHRSVSWYQQTPGQGLQFLFEYFSETQRNKGNFPGRFSGRQFSNSRSEMNVSTLELGDSALYLCAGSLEGQASYNEQLFGPGTRLTVL.

The chain employs TRBV7-2 and TRBJ2-3, with 10 bases lining up with TRBD1. V was clipped by 6 bases and J by 2 bases; unmatched bases: 11. The CDR3 length is 17 residues. Germline loops: CDR1 SGHTA, CDR2 FQGNSA. CDR3 in amino acids: CASRDHRGTGDTDTQYF. The CDR3 DNA reads TGTGCCAGCAGAGATCACCGCGGGACAGGGGACACAGATACGCAGTATTTT.